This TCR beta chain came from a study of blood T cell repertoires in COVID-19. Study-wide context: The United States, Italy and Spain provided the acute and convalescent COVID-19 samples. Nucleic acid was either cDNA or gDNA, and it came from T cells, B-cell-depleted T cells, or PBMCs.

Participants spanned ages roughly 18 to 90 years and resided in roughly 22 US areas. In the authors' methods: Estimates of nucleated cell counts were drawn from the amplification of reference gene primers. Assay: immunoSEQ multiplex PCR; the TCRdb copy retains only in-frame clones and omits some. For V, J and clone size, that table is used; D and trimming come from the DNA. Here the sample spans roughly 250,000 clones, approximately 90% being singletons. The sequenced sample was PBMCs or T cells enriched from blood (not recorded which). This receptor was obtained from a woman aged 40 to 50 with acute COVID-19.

The CDR3 sequence: CASSRILQVVSEKLFF. CDR3 DNA sequence: TGTGCCAGTAGTAGAATCTTACAGGTGGTGAGTGAAAAACTGTTTTTT. The gene calls are TRBV19 and TRBJ1-4, with a possible D match to TRBD1 (5 bases). The CDR3 consists of 16 residues. Germline assignment: CDR1 LNHDA and CDR2 SQIVND (reference sequence). V lost 4 bases and J 7 bases, leaving 19 bases between the germline ends. Together with reference TRBV19 and TRBJ1-4, the CDR3 gives the full variable domain: DGGITQSPKYLFRKEGQNVTLSCEQNLNHDAMYWYRQDPGQGLRLIYYSQIVNDFQKGDIAEGYSVSREKKESFPLTVTSAQKNPTAFYLCASSRILQVVSEKLFFGSGTQLSVL.